These T cell receptor beta chains were read from a single sample in a study of regulatory T cells in long-lasting Graves disease. TCRdb processed the multiplex PCR reads anew with MiXCR; each CDR3 protein has one entry. The sample includes fewer than 450,000 distinct CDR3 sequences, around 24% of them seen just once. The specimen comprised peripheral blood mononuclear cells (PBMCs), sampled when the disease was refractory, from a patient treated with antithyroid drugs. These receptors came from a female donor with Graves disease. The CDR3 runs from the conserved cysteine through the conserved F or W. The D gene is left open where the match is weak. Rows give clone size only sometimes, using once, few, many, or a class for an expanded clone.

>.|TRBV4-2|.|TRBJ2-7|16
TGTGCCAGCAGCCAAGTGAGAACCTCTGGAGGGTACGAGCAGTACTTC
CASSQVRTSGGYEQYF
>.|TRBV28|many|TRBJ1-2|13
TGTGCCACCAACGGCGGGGCGCGCCGTGGCTACACCTTC
CATNGGARRGYTF
>TRBD2|TRBV3-1|many|TRBJ2-5|16
TGTGCCAGCAGCAGAGGTGGATCGGGGGGTACGGAGACCCAGTACTTC
CASSRGGSGGTETQYF
>TRBD2|TRBV2|.|TRBJ2-1|22
TGTGCCAGCAGTGGGGGAGGGCTACCTAGCGGGAGGCACCTAATACCCTACAATGAGCAGTTCTTC
CASSGGGLPSGRHLIPYNEQFF
>.|TRBV6-1|many|TRBJ1-1|15
TGTGCCAGCAGTATCCGACATTCACATAACACTGAAGCTTTCTTT
CASSIRHSHNTEAFF
>.|TRBV24-1|few|TRBJ2-1|12
TGTGCCACCAGTGACAGGGTCGATGAGCAGTTCTTC
CATSDRVDEQFF
>.|TRBV6-9|.|TRBJ1-2|16
TGTGCCAGCAGTTGGTCTTCCAGGGCCGCTTTTTATGGCTACACCTTC
CASSWSSRAAFYGYTF
>TRBD1|TRBV29-1|many|TRBJ2-4|15
TGCAGCGTTGAAGGACAGGGTACCCCCAAAAACATTCAGTACTTC
CSVEGQGTPKNIQYF
>.|TRBV7-9|once|TRBJ2-7|16
TGTGCCAGCAGCTTAGCGCTTGGAACGCGGACCTACGAGCAGTACTTC
CASSLALGTRTYEQYF
>TRBD2|TRBV2|many|TRBJ2-7|14
TGTGCCAGCACGCGACTAGCGGGAGTCTACGAGCAGTACTTC
CASTRLAGVYEQYF
>TRBD1|TRBV4-1|.|TRBJ2-6|20
TGCGCCAGCAGCCAACCGGCTGGGACAGGAGGCCGCTCTGGGGCCAACGTCCTGACTTTC
CASSQPAGTGGRSGANVLTF
>TRBD2|TRBV7-2|few|TRBJ2-5|16
TGTGCCAGCAAATCTAGGACTAGCGGGTATTGGGAGACCCAGTACTTC
CASKSRTSGYWETQYF
>.|TRBV6-1|.|TRBJ1-1|15
TGTGCCAGCAGTAGATTGGACGCCCGAGGCCCTGAAGCTTTCTTT
CASSRLDARGPEAFF
>TRBD1|TRBV27|many|TRBJ2-7|14
TGTGCCAGCAGGAAAGAGGGACAGTCCTACGAGCAGTACTTC
CASRKEGQSYEQYF
>TRBD1|TRBV2|many|TRBJ1-4|14
TGTGCCAGCAGACAGACAGGGAGTAATGAAAAACTGTTTTTT
CASRQTGSNEKLFF
>TRBD1|TRBV4-1|.|TRBJ1-2|16
TGCGCCAGCAGCCAACTGGGGACAGGGGGAATCGATGGCTACACCTTC
CASSQLGTGGIDGYTF
>TRBD1|TRBV5-1|.|TRBJ1-1|16
TGCGCCAGCAGCCCAACGACAGGGGGCTTAAGAACTGAAGCTTTCTTT
CASSPTTGGLRTEAFF
>TRBD1|TRBV12-3/TRBV12-4|few|TRBJ2-2|15
TGTGCCAGCAGTCCCCGGGACAGAAACACCGGGGAGCTGTTTTTT
CASSPRDRNTGELFF
>.|TRBV6-1|.|TRBJ1-2|14
TGTGCCAGCAGTGAAGTATTGGGAGGGACCGGCTACACCTTC
CASSEVLGGTGYTF
>TRBD2|TRBV5-6|many|TRBJ2-2|13
TGTGCCAGCGGACTAGCGGGAGCCGGGGAGCTGTTTTTT
CASGLAGAGELFF
>.|TRBV7-2|many|TRBJ1-4|14
TGTGCCAGCGCTCCGGGACACCCGTCTGAAAAACTGTTTTTT
CASAPGHPSEKLFF
>TRBD1|TRBV3-1|.|TRBJ2-1|15
TGTGCCAGCAGCCAAGCACTCCTGACAGGGGATGAGCAGTTCTTC
CASSQALLTGDEQFF
>.|TRBV2|.|TRBJ2-2|13
TGTGCCAGCAGGACAGACAACACCGGGGAGCTGTTTTTT
CASRTDNTGELFF
>.|TRBV28|many|TRBJ1-2|14
TGTGCCAGCAGTCTCCGGGGGGTACTCTATGGCTACACCTTC
CASSLRGVLYGYTF
>.|TRBV2|many|TRBJ1-1|14
TGTGCCAGCACCTCCGGGTGGGTGAACACTGAAGCTTTCTTT
CASTSGWVNTEAFF
>.|TRBV7-2|.|TRBJ1-3|16
TGTGCCAGCAGCTTTATCACGGCAAGATCTGGAAACACCATATATTTT
CASSFITARSGNTIYF
>TRBD2|TRBV12-3/TRBV12-4|many|TRBJ2-2|14
TGTGCCACCCGACTAGCGGGGGGCACCGGGGAGCTGTTTTTT
CATRLAGGTGELFF
>.|TRBV12-3/TRBV12-4|few|TRBJ2-5|14
TGTGCCAGCAGTAAACAGGGTCGAGGGGAGACCCAGTACTTC
CASSKQGRGETQYF
>.|TRBV30|many|TRBJ1-4|12
TGTGCCTGGAGTGGCTTCCGGGAAAAACTGTTTTTT
CAWSGFREKLFF
>.|TRBV6-1|.|TRBJ1-1|12
TGTGCCACCAACTTTGGGGGCACTGAAGCTTTCTTT
CATNFGGTEAFF
>.|TRBV12-3/TRBV12-4|many|TRBJ1-5|15
TGTGCCAGCAGTTTCTATCGAGGGACCGATCAGCCCCAGCATTTT
CASSFYRGTDQPQHF
>.|TRBV5-1|few|TRBJ1-2|14
TGCGCCAGCAGCTTTGACACCTCGAACTATGGCTACACCTTC
CASSFDTSNYGYTF
>.|TRBV6-2/TRBV6-3|few|TRBJ2-7|15
TGTGCCAGCAGTTACCTCGTGTCAGGGACCTACGAGCAGTACTTC
CASSYLVSGTYEQYF
>.|TRBV7-3|.|TRBJ2-5|14
TGTGCCAGCAGTCCCGGCGGAGCGCCGGAGACCCAGTACTTC
CASSPGGAPETQYF
>.|TRBV15|few|TRBJ1-3|17
TGTGCCACCAGCAGTTTAGAGGGTGTTGGCTCTGGAAACACCATATATTTT
CATSSLEGVGSGNTIYF